The 17 T cell receptor beta chains given below trace back to one sample, sequenced in a study of blood T cell repertoires in COVID-19. Generated by immunoSEQ multiplex PCR, the TCRdb table keeps only in-frame clones and is missing some. Among tens of thousands of clones listed, 80% to 90% were seen once. Sequencing was done on a sample of peripheral blood. These receptors all stem from a man aged 45 to 65 with active COVID-19.

The CDR3 protein is CASSEGQATFHQPQHF. The CDR3 DNA reads TGTGCCAGCAGTGAAGGACAGGCTACCTTCCATCAGCCCCAGCATTTT. The V and J genes are TRBV6-1 and TRBJ1-5; a weak D match, TRBD1 (6 bases). Germline-derived CDR1 and CDR2 are MNHNS and SASEGT. Trimming cost V 1 base and J 5 bases, with 15 bases left between them. The CDR3 has 16 amino acids.

J is TRBJ1-1 and V is TRBV9; possible D gene TRBD1, 5 bases. This CDR3 has 14 residues. In germline, CDR1 is SGDLS, CDR2 YYNGEE. The germline V and J ends were trimmed by 0 bases and 1 base, with 7 bases remaining between them. In DNA, the CDR3 is TGTGCCAGCAGCGTAGCCGGGGGGAACACTGAAGCTTTCTTT. It translates to CASSVAGGNTEAFF.

The chain uses TRBV7-9 and TRBJ1-1; 8 bases line up with TRBD1. The CDR3 extends over 15 amino acids. Germline V lookup: CDR1 SEHNR, CDR2 FQNEAQ (reference sequence). Losses at the gene ends were 5 bases for V and 6 bases for J; bases not matched to a gene: 11. CDR3 DNA: TGTGCCAGCAGCCGGATCCAGGGGGCGCTCCCTGAAGCTTTCTTT. Residues: CASSRIQGALPEAFF. Together with reference TRBV7-9 and TRBJ1-1, the CDR3 gives the full variable domain: DTGVSQNPRHKITKRGQNVTFRCDPISEHNRLYWYRQTLGQGPEFLTYFQNEAQLEKSRLLSDRFSAERPKGSFSTLEIQRTEQGDSAMYLCASSRIQGALPEAFFGQGTRLTVV.

This chain connects TRBV20-1 to TRBJ2-5, with 12 bases fitting TRBD2. Germline-derived CDR1 and CDR2 are DFQATT and SNEGSKA (reference sequence). J was trimmed by 2 bases and V by 3 bases; bases with no gene match: 10. This CDR3 is built from 17 residues. The CDR3 sequence is CSASLASGGAWQETQYF. In DNA form, the CDR3 reads TGCAGTGCTAGTTTGGCTAGCGGGGGGGCTTGGCAAGAGACCCAGTACTTC.

This chain joins TRBV9 and TRBJ1-2, with 10 bases matching TRBD1. This CDR3 spans 15 amino acids. V was clipped by 4 bases and J by 4 bases; unmatched bases: 7. Germline loops: CDR1 SGDLS, CDR2 YYNGEE. In nucleotides, the CDR3 is TGTGCCAGCAGCCCGGGACAGGGGTACGTCTATGGCTACACCTTC. As protein: CASSPGQGYVYGYTF.

The chain has TRBV4-1 and TRBJ1-5, with D perhaps TRBD1 (5 bases). Germline lookup yields CDR1 MGHRA and CDR2 YSYEKL. V gave up 1 base and J gave up 1 base, with 8 bases separating them. The CDR3 has 15 residues. CDR3 residues: CASSQAQGSNQPQHF. The DNA of the CDR3 is TGCGCCAGCAGCCAAGCCCAGGGAAGCAATCAGCCCCAGCATTTT.

The chain links TRBV5-1 to TRBJ2-3; TRBD1 might be the D (5 bases). The CDR3 covers 14 residues. Trimming cost V 0 bases and J 1 base, with 6 bases left between them. Per germline, CDR1 SGHRS and CDR2 YFSETQ. The CDR3: CASSLEGGTDTQYF. The CDR3 region has the DNA TGCGCCAGCAGCTTGGAAGGGGGCACAGATACGCAGTATTTT.

This chain's CDR3 is CASSLGGGRVREQYF. CDR3 bases: TGTGCCAGCAGCTTGGGCGGCGGGAGGGTCAGGGAGCAGTACTTC. This sequence joins TRBV5-6 and TRBJ2-7, with 9 bases lining up with TRBD2. CDR3 length: 15 residues. V dropped 0 bases and J dropped 7; count of bases not matched to a gene: 8. Germline CDR1 is SGHDT and CDR2 is YYEEEE.

This clone was found once. The J gene is TRBJ2-3, the V gene TRBV7-2, with TRBD1 as a possible D gene (5 bases). This CDR3 spans 16 amino acids. The germline V gene has CDR1 SGHTA and CDR2 FQGNSA. The germline V and J ends were trimmed by 1 base and 0 bases, with 11 bases remaining between them. CDR3 in DNA: TGTGCCAGCAGCTTAGGTGGGGCGACTAGCACAGATACGCAGTATTTT. This encodes CASSLGGATSTDTQYF.

The chain joins TRBV19 to TRBJ2-5, with 12 bases lining up with TRBD2. There are 16 residues in the CDR3. Germline V gene data show CDR1 as LNHDA and CDR2 as SQIVND (reference sequence). The J segment lost 2 bases and the V segment lost 4 bases, leaving 5 bases of the junction unmatched. CDR3 protein: CASSSLAGGPQETQYF. The DNA of the CDR3 is TGTGCCAGTAGTAGTCTAGCGGGAGGGCCTCAAGAGACCCAGTACTTC. Based on the CDR3 plus reference TRBV19 and TRBJ2-5, the full variable domain is DGGITQSPKYLFRKEGQNVTLSCEQNLNHDAMYWYRQDPGQGLRLIYYSQIVNDFQKGDIAEGYSVSREKKESFPLTVTSAQKNPTAFYLCASSSLAGGPQETQYFGPGTRLLVL.

The rearrangement joins TRBV7-9 to TRBJ2-3; D might be TRBD1 (6 bases). CDR3 length: 17 residues. Germline CDR1 reads SEHNR; CDR2 reads FQNEAQ (reference sequence). V was trimmed by 1 base and J by 3 bases, leaving 17 bases between them. Here the CDR3 reads CASSLGGAGVRTDTQYF. The CDR3 region has the DNA TGTGCCAGCAGCTTAGGCGGAGCAGGGGTTCGTACAGATACGCAGTATTTT.

J is TRBJ2-7 and V is TRBV7-3; the D gene is possibly TRBD1 (5 bases). Germline V gene lookup returns CDR1 SGHTA and CDR2 FQGTGA. V was cut by 2 bases and J by 6 bases, with 14 bases left in between. This CDR3 has 14 residues. The CDR3 reads CASSLSGNQGEQYF. As DNA, the CDR3 is TGTGCCAGCAGCTTATCAGGGAATCAGGGCGAGCAGTACTTC.

Only one count was recorded for this clone. The chain employs TRBV5-8 and TRBJ1-1; no clear D. The CDR3 consists of 17 residues. Germline CDR1 and CDR2: SGHTS and YDEGEE. Trimming took off 0 bases at V and 0 bases at J, with 15 bases between the two ends. The CDR3 reads CASSLAYSGSMNTEAFF. The CDR3 DNA sequence: TGTGCCAGCAGCTTGGCCTATAGCGGTTCCATGAACACTGAAGCTTTCTTT.

The chain links TRBV30 to TRBJ2-7, with 9 bases that match TRBD1. V gave up 4 bases and J gave up 7 bases; unmatched junction bases: 8. CDR3 length equals 13 residues. Germline CDR1 GTSNPN, CDR2 SVGIG (reference sequence). The CDR3 sequence: CAWMRTGVGEQYF. The CDR3, as DNA: TGTGCCTGGATGAGGACAGGGGTGGGGGAGCAGTACTTC.

The chain couples TRBV19 to TRBJ1-2; 8 nucleotides align to TRBD1. The CDR3 totals 14 residues. J gave up 4 bases and V 7 bases, and 8 bases lay outside the gene matches. CDR1 is LNHDA and CDR2 is SQIVND in the germline V gene (reference sequence). CDR3 sequence: CASIPDRESYGYTF. The CDR3 coding sequence is TGTGCCAGTATCCCGGACAGGGAATCCTATGGCTACACCTTC.

This clone was seen a few times. The V and J genes are TRBV7-9 and TRBJ2-3; 9 bases fit TRBD2. Trimming took 3 bases from V and 4 from J; bases not matched to a gene: 5. Germline lookup yields CDR1 SEHNR and CDR2 FQNEAQ (reference sequence). The CDR3 runs to 15 residues. In DNA, the CDR3 is TGTGCCAGCAGCTTTAGCGGGAGATTGCCAGATACGCAGTATTTT. Its protein product is CASSFSGRLPDTQYF.

V is TRBV11-3 and J is TRBJ2-5; D perhaps matches TRBD1 (7 bases). The CDR3 runs 18 residues. Germline V gives CDR1 SGHNT, CDR2 YENEEA. The V end was cut by 6 bases, the J end by 2 bases, with 25 bases between. The CDR3 region has the DNA TGTGCCAGCAGTCGAGGGGGCAGGGGGGACCCCCTACAAGAGACCCAGTACTTC. Its translation: CASSRGGRGDPLQETQYF.